What follows are 27 T cell receptor beta chains derived from one specimen sequenced in a study of T cell changes during pregnancy in multiple sclerosis. Clones were read by immunoSEQ multiplex PCR, and TCRdb kept only the in-frame ones, dropping some. The top ten hold around 1.4% of the sample, which has about 87,000 clones, approximately 92% seen once. The sample was peripheral blood, taken in the third trimester of pregnancy. All receptors come from a female donor in good health, enrolled as a control in a pregnancy study.

Comments on this clone: This same CDR3 is encoded by further DNA sequences in the sample. V gene TRBV28 combines with J gene TRBJ2-7; 7 nucleotides agree with TRBD2. This CDR3 has 14 residues. From germline, CDR1 is MDHEN and CDR2 SYDVKM. Trimming took 4 bases from V and 0 from J; bases not matched to a gene: 3. CDR3 loop: CASSSSGTSYEQYF. CDR3 DNA sequence: TGTGCCAGCAGTTCTAGCGGTACCTCCTACGAGCAGTACTTC.

This clone was detected only once. The chain joins TRBV2 to TRBJ2-6; D is unclear. Germline V gives CDR1 SNHLY, CDR2 FYNNEI. This CDR3 region has 13 residues. V lost 6 bases and J lost 4, with 7 bases in between. The CDR3 region has the DNA TGTGCCAGCAGCCCAGCGGGGGCCAACGTCCTGACTTTC. This gives the protein CASSPAGANVLTF.

This clone was picked up one time. This chain uses TRBV10-3 with TRBJ2-6, with TRBD1 as a possible D gene (6 bases). Trimming shortened V by 6 bases and J by 0 bases, and 9 bases separated the two germline ends. The CDR3 loop spans 15 amino acids. In germline, CDR1 is ENHRY, CDR2 SYGVKD. The CDR3 DNA reads as TGTGCCATCAGAACAGGGATCTCTGGGGCCAACGTCCTGACTTTC. Its translation: CAIRTGISGANVLTF.

CDR3 amino acids: CASSPDTFATNEKLFF. CDR3 DNA sequence: TGTGCCAGCAGCCCAGATACCTTTGCAACTAATGAAAAACTGTTTTTT. The V and J genes are TRBV7-9 and TRBJ1-4; no reliable D call. The CDR3 is 16 residues long. CDR1 is SEHNR and CDR2 is FQNEAQ in the germline V gene (reference sequence). Trimming stripped 5 bases from V and 0 bases from J, with 13 bases between.

The rearrangement uses TRBV7-9 and TRBJ2-5; 10 nucleotides match TRBD1. CDR1 and CDR2 (germline): SEHNR, FQNEAQ (reference sequence). The V segment lost 4 bases and the J segment 6 bases; nucleotides outside the gene matches: 5. CDR3 length equals 14 residues. The CDR3 region has the DNA TGTGCCAGCAGCTCGACAGGGGGCGGAAAGACCCAGTACTTC. Protein sequence: CASSSTGGGKTQYF.

This clone was detected only once. V and J are TRBV11-2 and TRBJ2-7, with D unclear. Trimming shortened V by 0 bases and J by 3 bases, and 12 bases separated the two germline ends. This CDR3 has 15 residues. The germline V gene encodes CDR1 SGHAT and CDR2 FQNNGV. Here the CDR3 DNA reads TGTGCCAGCAGCTTAGACTACCACTTACTCTACGAGCAGTACTTC. Protein product: CASSLDYHLLYEQYF.

The genes are TRBV10-1 and TRBJ1-2, with no clear D. The CDR3 consists of 13 residues. The V end lost 10 bases, the J end lost 4 bases, and 16 bases lay between the germline ends. Germline values: CDR1 WNHNN, CDR2 SYGVQD (reference sequence). CDR3 residues: CANPTRGGYGYTF. CDR3 nucleotide sequence: TGCGCCAATCCCACTCGAGGCGGCTATGGCTACACCTTC.

The chain joins TRBV6-1 to TRBJ2-1; possible D gene TRBD1, 5 bases. V lost 0 bases, J lost 0 bases, and 12 bases lay in between. Germline CDR1 reads MNHNS; CDR2 reads SASEGT. The CDR3 consists of 17 residues. Written as DNA, the CDR3 is TGTGCCAGCAGTGAAGCGCTCGGGCAGGGCTCCTACAATGAGCAGTTCTTC. It is translated as CASSEALGQGSYNEQFF.

This chain uses TRBV11-1 with TRBJ1-3; D is possibly TRBD1 (5 bases). CDR1 is SGHAT and CDR2 is FQDESV in the germline V gene (reference sequence). The V end was cut by 2 bases, the J end by 4 bases, with 18 bases between. CDR3 length: 17 residues. The CDR3 reads CASSLRGPGKGGNTIYF. In DNA form, the CDR3 reads TGTGCCAGCAGCTTAAGGGGCCCAGGCAAAGGAGGAAACACCATATATTTT.

This clone was observed once. The chain couples TRBV27 to TRBJ1-4, with D possibly matching TRBD1 (6 bases). The CDR3 covers 15 residues. CDR1 is MNHEY, CDR2 SMNVEV, per germline (reference sequence). Trimming took off 6 bases at V and 8 bases at J, with 19 bases between the two ends. The CDR3 sequence: CASSTLQGVGEKLFF. The DNA of the CDR3 is TGTGCCAGCAGCACATTACAGGGTGTGGGGGAAAAACTGTTTTTT.

CDR3 bases: TGTGCCAGCAGTGAAACAGGTGCCGAAAAACTGTTTTTT. Translation gives CASSETGAEKLFF. This chain connects TRBV2 to TRBJ1-4; perhaps TRBD1 as D (5 bases). Germline values: CDR1 SNHLY, CDR2 FYNNEI. CDR3 length: 13 amino acids. V lost 2 bases, J lost 8 bases, and 9 bases lay in between.

This clone has only one observation. This chain joins TRBV7-9 and TRBJ2-3; 10 bases fit TRBD2. The CDR3 totals 15 residues. J lost 5 bases, V lost 7 bases, and 9 bases had no gene match. CDR1 is SEHNR, CDR2 FQNEAQ, per germline (reference sequence). The CDR3 here is CASTSTSGKQDTQYF. CDR3 DNA: TGTGCCAGCACCTCCACTAGCGGGAAACAAGATACGCAGTATTTT.

The sample holds one count of this clone. This chain links TRBV2 with TRBJ2-5; 9 nucleotides align to TRBD2. With 5 bases clipped from V and 4 bases from J, the junction kept 17 bases outside the gene matches. CDR1 and CDR2 from the germline V gene are SNHLY and FYNNEI. The CDR3 consists of 18 residues. CDR3 sequence (DNA): TGTGCCAGCAGTCCGGAGAGGGCTAGCGGGACCTCAGGAGAGACCCAGTACTTC. Its protein is CASSPERASGTSGETQYF.

The chain couples TRBV5-1 to TRBJ2-7; 11 bases map to TRBD2. Germline values: CDR1 SGHRS, CDR2 YFSETQ. V lost 1 base to trimming and J lost 6 bases; unmatched junction nucleotides: 9. The CDR3 runs to 16 residues. CDR3 sequence: CASSLYVAGGPVEQYF. As DNA, the CDR3 is TGCGCCAGCAGCTTGTACGTAGCGGGAGGGCCGGTCGAGCAGTACTTC.

This clone showed up just a few times. This chain connects TRBV9 to TRBJ2-1, with D perhaps TRBD1 (7 bases). Trimming removed 0 bases at V and 4 bases at J, with 14 bases between. This CDR3 is 16 amino acids long. CDR1 and CDR2 (germline): SGDLS, YYNGEE. CDR3 sequence: CASSVAPRGVYNEQFF. CDR3 DNA: TGTGCCAGCAGCGTAGCCCCCAGGGGGGTTTACAATGAGCAGTTCTTC.

The J gene is TRBJ2-7, the V gene TRBV5-6; 8 bases match TRBD2. With 4 bases clipped from V and 2 bases from J, the junction kept 11 bases outside the gene matches. The length of the CDR3 is 16 residues. Germline V gene lookup returns CDR1 SGHDT and CDR2 YYEEEE. Here the CDR3 DNA reads TGTGCCAGCAGCCCCCGCCGGGGGGGGCACCCCTACGAGCAGTACTTC. Protein product: CASSPRRGGHPYEQYF.

This chain connects TRBV5-1 to TRBJ2-7; weak D call: TRBD1 (6 bases). The CDR3 is made up of 14 amino acids. The germline CDR1 and CDR2 sequences are SGHRS and YFSETQ. The germline V and J ends were trimmed by 6 bases and 4 bases, with 17 bases remaining between them. This CDR3 is CASTLLPGEYEQYF. CDR3 DNA: TGCGCCAGCACTCTACTTCCAGGGGAGTACGAGCAGTACTTC.

The V gene is TRBV18, the J gene TRBJ2-1; possibly TRBD2 for D (5 bases). CDR1 KGHSH and CDR2 LQKENI come from the germline V gene. The CDR3 covers 13 residues. V lost 5 bases and J 6 bases, leaving 11 bases between the germline ends. The CDR3 nucleotides read TGTGCCAGCTCAGATCGGGGATTCAATGAGCAGTTCTTC. As protein: CASSDRGFNEQFF.

This clone was recorded only once. This chain connects TRBV2 to TRBJ2-4; a weak D match, TRBD1 (5 bases). The germline CDR1 and CDR2 sequences are SNHLY and FYNNEI. V was clipped by 2 bases and J by 6 bases, with 17 bases between them. CDR3 length equals 16 residues. The CDR3 loop reads CASSETRQGLGNIQYF. As DNA, the CDR3 is TGTGCCAGCAGTGAAACCCGCCAGGGTCTGGGAAACATTCAGTACTTC.

This chain joins TRBV19 and TRBJ2-7, with TRBD1 matching over 7 bases. Trimming cost V 4 bases and J 4 bases; bases outside gene matches: 4. CDR1 and CDR2 (germline): LNHDA, SQIVND (reference sequence). CDR3 length: 13 amino acids. CDR3 region: CASSNRGVYEQYF. The CDR3 DNA reads TGTGCCAGTAGTAACAGGGGAGTGTACGAGCAGTACTTC.

The V gene is TRBV7-9, the J gene TRBJ2-5, with D perhaps TRBD1 (5 bases). From germline, CDR1 is SEHNR and CDR2 FQNEAQ (reference sequence). V lost 1 base, J lost 2 bases, and 8 bases lay in between. The CDR3 has 14 amino acids. This CDR3 reads CASSLVRDQETQYF. CDR3 DNA: TGTGCCAGCAGCTTAGTCAGGGATCAAGAGACCCAGTACTTC.

The chain recombines TRBV7-2 with TRBJ2-5; D might be TRBD2 (6 bases). Trimming pared 0 bases from V and 7 bases from J, leaving 15 bases between. The CDR3 is 15 residues long. CDR1 and CDR2 (germline): SGHTA, FQGNSA. CDR3 coding DNA: TGTGCCAGCAGCTTAGCAGGTCTAGCGACGGGGACCCAGTACTTC. Translated: CASSLAGLATGTQYF. Looking up the rest from reference TRBV7-2 and TRBJ2-5 gives the full variable domain: GAGVSQSPSNKVTEKGKDVELRCDPISGHTALYWYRQSLGQGLEFLIYFQGNSAPDKSGLPSDRFSAERTGGSVSTLTIQRTQQEDSAVYLCASSLAGLATGTQYFGPGTRLLVL.

This clone has just one count. The chain employs TRBV4-1 and TRBJ1-5; 7 bases fit TRBD1. V was pared by 1 base and J by 7 bases, with 4 bases of the junction left unmatched. This CDR3 has 14 residues. The V gene's germline CDR1 is MGHRA and CDR2 YSYEKL. The CDR3 is CASSQVTGAQPQHF. The CDR3 region has the DNA TGCGCCAGCAGCCAAGTCACAGGGGCGCAGCCCCAGCATTTT.

This sequence joins TRBV5-4 and TRBJ2-7; the D gene is possibly TRBD2 (5 bases). This CDR3 contains 14 residues. CDR1 is SGHNT, CDR2 YYREEE, per germline (reference sequence). With 0 bases removed from V and 1 base from J, the gap between germline ends came to 8 bases. The CDR3 bases are TGTGCCAGCAGCTTGGACGGGATATCCTACGAGCAGTACTTC. Protein: CASSLDGISYEQYF.

The V gene is TRBV27, the J gene TRBJ1-1; TRBD1 matches at 8 bases. The CDR3 contains 14 residues. CDR1 MNHEY and CDR2 SMNVEV come from the germline V gene (reference sequence). V shed 4 bases, J shed 10 bases, and the junction held 11 bases outside the gene matches. Here the CDR3 DNA reads TGTGCCAGCAGTTCCCGGACAGGGCTTCCAGGAGCTTTCTTT. This sequence encodes CASSSRTGLPGAFF.

The chain employs TRBV5-1 and TRBJ2-5; 9 bases are a match to TRBD1. J lost 4 bases, V lost 8 bases, and 6 bases had no gene match. Germline V gene data show CDR1 as SGHRS and CDR2 as YFSETQ. This CDR3 has 13 amino acids. For the CDR3, the DNA is TGCGCCAGTAAACAGGGGGCTGGAGAGACCCAGTACTTC. This translates into CASKQGAGETQYF.

The genes are TRBV5-6 and TRBJ2-3, with 8 bases aligning to TRBD1. The trim removed 6 bases at V and 2 bases at J, leaving 8 bases unmatched. Per germline, CDR1 SGHDT and CDR2 YYEEEE. This CDR3 spans 15 amino acids. The CDR3 DNA reads TGTGCCAGCAACTATCAGGGGGCCGCCACAGATACGCAGTATTTT. Translated, it gives CASNYQGAATDTQYF.